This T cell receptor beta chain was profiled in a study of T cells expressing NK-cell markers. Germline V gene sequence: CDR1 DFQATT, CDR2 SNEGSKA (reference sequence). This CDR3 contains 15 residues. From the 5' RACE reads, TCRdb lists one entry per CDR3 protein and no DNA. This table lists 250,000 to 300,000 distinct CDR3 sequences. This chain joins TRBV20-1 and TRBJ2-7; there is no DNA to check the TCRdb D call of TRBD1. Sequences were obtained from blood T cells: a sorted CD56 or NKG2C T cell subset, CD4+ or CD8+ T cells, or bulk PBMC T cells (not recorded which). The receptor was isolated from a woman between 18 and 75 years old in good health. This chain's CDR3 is CSALGHRDRSYEQYF.